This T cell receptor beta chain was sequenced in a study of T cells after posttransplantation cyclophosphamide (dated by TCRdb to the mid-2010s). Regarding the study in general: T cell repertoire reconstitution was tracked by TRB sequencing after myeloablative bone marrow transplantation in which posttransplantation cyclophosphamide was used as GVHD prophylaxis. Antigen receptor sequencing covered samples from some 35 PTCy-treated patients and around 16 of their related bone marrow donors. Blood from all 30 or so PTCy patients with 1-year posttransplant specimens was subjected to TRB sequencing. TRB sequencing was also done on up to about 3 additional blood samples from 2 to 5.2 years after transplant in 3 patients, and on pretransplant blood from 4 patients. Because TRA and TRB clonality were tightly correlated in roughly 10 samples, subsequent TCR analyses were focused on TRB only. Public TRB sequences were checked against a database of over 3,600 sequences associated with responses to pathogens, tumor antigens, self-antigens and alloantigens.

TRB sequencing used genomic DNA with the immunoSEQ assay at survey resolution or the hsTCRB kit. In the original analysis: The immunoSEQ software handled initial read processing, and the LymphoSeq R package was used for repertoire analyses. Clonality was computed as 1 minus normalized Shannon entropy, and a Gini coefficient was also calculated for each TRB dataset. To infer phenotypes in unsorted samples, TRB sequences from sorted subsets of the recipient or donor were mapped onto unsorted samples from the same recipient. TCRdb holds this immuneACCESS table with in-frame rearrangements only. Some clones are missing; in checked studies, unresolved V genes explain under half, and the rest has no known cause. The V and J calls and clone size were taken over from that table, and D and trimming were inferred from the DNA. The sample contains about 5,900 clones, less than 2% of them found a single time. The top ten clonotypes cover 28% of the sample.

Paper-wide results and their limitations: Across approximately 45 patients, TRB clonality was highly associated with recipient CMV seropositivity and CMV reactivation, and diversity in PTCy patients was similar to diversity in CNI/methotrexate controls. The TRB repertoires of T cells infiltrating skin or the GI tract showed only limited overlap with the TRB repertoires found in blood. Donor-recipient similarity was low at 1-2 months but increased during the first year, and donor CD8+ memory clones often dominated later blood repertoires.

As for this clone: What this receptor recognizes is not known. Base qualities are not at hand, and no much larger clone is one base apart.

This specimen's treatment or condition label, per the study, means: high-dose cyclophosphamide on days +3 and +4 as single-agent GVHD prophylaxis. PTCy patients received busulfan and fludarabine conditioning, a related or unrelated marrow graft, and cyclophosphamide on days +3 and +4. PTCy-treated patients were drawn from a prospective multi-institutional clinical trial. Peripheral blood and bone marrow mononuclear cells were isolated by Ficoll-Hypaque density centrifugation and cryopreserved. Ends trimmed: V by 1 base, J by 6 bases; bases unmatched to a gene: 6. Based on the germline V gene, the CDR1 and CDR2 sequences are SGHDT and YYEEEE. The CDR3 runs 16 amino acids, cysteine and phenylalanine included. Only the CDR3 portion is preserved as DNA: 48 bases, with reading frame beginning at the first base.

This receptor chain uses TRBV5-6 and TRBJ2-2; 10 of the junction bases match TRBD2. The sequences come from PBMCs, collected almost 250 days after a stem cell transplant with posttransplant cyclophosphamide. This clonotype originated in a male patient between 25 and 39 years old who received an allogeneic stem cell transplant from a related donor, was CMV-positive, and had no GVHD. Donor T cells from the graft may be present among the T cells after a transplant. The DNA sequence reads TGTGCCAGCAGCTTGTTCCTAGCGGGAGTATCCGGGGAGCTGTTTTTT. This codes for CASSLFLAGVSGELFF.